This TCR beta chain emerged from a study of T cell changes during pregnancy in multiple sclerosis (dated by TCRdb to between 2018 and 2020). Concerning the study at large: The study examined how the T cell repertoire changed over the course of pregnancy in women with multiple sclerosis.

With respect to this clone: No cognate antigen has been identified for it. Per-base qualities were not stored, and no clone one base away is much larger.

The CDR3 runs 20 residues from the cysteine to the phenylalanine. Only the CDR3 region is kept as DNA, spanning 60 bases read in frame from base 1. V lost 6 bases and J lost 3 bases; the stretch between them is 30 bases long. Based on the germline V gene, the CDR1 and CDR2 sequences are SNHLY and FYNNEI. Library generation was performed with the immunoSEQ multiplex PCR assay. TCRdb stores this immuneACCESS table with in-frame sequences only. Part of the clones is absent; in the studies checked, under half of the shortfall reflects unresolved V genes, and no reason is known for the rest. The sample table shows 70,000 to 95,000 clones, and 85% to 95% are seen once. Together, the top ten hold 2.5% to 3% of the sample.

The source was peripheral blood, collected after pregnancy. This TCR came from a female donor in good health, enrolled as a control in a pregnancy study. In this chain, TRBV2 is recombined with TRBJ2-1, with TRBD2 as a weak D call on 7 bases. The nucleotide sequence is TGTGCCAGCAGCCGCGGGACACAACCCGGACTAGTCGGGCGCTACAATGAGCAGTTCTTC. Its translation reads: CASSRGTQPGLVGRYNEQFF.